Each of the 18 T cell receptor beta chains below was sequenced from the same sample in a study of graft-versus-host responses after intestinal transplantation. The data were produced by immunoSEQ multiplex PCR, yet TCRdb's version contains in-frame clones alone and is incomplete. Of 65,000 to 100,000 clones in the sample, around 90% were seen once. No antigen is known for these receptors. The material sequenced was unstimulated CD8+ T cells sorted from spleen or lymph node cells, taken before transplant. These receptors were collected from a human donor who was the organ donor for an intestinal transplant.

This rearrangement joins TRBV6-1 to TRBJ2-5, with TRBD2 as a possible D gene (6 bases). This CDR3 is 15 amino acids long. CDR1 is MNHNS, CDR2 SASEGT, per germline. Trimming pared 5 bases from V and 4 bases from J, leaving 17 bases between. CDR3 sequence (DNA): TGTGCCAGCAGTACCGGGACTCAGAGGGGAGAGACCCAGTACTTC. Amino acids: CASSTGTQRGETQYF.

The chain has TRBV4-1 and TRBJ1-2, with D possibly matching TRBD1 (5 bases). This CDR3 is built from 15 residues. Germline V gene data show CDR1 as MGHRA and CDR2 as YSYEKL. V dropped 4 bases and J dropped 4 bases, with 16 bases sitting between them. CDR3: CASSLESGRVYGYTF. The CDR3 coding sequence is TGCGCCAGCAGCCTAGAGTCCGGCAGGGTCTATGGCTACACCTTC.

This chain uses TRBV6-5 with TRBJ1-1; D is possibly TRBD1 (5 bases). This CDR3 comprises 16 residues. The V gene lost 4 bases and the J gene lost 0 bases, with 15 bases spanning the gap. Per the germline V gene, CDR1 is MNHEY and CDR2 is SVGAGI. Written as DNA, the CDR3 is TGTGCCAGCAGTTCCCCCCCTAGGGGTATGAACACTGAAGCTTTCTTT. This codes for CASSSPPRGMNTEAFF.

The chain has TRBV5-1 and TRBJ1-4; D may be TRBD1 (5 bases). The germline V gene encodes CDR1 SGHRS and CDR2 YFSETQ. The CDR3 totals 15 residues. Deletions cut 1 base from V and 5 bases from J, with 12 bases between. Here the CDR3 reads CASSLSWAGNEKLFF. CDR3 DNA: TGCGCCAGCAGCTTGTCCTGGGCAGGGAATGAAAAACTGTTTTTT.

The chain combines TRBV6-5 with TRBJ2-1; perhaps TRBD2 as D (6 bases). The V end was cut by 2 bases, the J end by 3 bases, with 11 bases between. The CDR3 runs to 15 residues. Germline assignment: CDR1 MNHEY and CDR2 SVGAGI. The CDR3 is CASSYVGTLYNEQFF. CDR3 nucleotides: TGTGCCAGCAGTTACGTCGGGACTCTCTACAATGAGCAGTTCTTC.

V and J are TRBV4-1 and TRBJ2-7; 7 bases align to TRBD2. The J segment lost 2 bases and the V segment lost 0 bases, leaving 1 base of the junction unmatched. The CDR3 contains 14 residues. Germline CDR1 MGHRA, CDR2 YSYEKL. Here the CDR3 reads CASSQEGTTYEQYF. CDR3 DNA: TGCGCCAGCAGCCAAGAAGGGACTACCTACGAGCAGTACTTC.

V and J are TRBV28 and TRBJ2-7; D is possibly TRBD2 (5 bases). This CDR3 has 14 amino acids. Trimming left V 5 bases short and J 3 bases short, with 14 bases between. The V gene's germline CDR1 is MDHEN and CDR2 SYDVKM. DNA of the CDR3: TGTGCCAGCAGTCTCCGGGGTCTCGGCTACGAGCAGTACTTC. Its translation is CASSLRGLGYEQYF.

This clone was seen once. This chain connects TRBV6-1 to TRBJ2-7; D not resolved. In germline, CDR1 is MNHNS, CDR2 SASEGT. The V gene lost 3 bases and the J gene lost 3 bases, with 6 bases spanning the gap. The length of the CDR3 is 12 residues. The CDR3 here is CASSDPGYEQYF. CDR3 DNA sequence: TGTGCCAGCAGTGATCCGGGCTACGAGCAGTACTTC.

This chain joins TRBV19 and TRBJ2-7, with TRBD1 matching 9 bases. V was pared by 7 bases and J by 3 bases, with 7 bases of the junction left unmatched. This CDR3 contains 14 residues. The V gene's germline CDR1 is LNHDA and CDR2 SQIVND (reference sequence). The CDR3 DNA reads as TGTGCCAGTACCCCGGGACAGGGCTTCTACGAGCAGTACTTC. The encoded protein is CASTPGQGFYEQYF.

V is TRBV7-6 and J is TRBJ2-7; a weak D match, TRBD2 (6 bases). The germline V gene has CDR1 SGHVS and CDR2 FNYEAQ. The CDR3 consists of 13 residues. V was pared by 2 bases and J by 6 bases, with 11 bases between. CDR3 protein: CASSLNSGVEQYF. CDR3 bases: TGTGCCAGCAGCTTAAATTCGGGGGTCGAGCAGTACTTC. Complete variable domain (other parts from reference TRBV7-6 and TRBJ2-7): GAGVSQSPRYKVTKRGQDVALRCDPISGHVSLYWYRQALGQGPEFLTYFNYEAQQDKSGLPNDRFSAERPEGSISTLTIQRTEQRDSAMYRCASSLNSGVEQYFGPGTRLTVT.

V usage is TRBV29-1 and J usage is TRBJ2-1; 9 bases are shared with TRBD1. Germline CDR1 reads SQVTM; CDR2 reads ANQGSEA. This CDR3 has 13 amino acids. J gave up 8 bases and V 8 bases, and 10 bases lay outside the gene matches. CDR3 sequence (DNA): TGCAGCACGCCGGGACAGGGTAACGATGAGCAGTTCTTC. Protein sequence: CSTPGQGNDEQFF.

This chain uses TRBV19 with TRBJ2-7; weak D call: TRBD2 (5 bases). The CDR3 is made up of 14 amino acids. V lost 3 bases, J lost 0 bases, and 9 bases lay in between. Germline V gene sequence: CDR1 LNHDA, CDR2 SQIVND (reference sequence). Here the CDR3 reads CASSIGGSSYEQYF. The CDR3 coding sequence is TGTGCCAGTAGTATTGGAGGTAGCTCCTACGAGCAGTACTTC.

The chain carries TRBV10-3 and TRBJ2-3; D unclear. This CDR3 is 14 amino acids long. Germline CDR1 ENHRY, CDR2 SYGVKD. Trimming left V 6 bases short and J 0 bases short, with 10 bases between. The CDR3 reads CAISAGPSTDTQYF. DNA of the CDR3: TGTGCCATCAGCGCCGGTCCTAGCACAGATACGCAGTATTTT.

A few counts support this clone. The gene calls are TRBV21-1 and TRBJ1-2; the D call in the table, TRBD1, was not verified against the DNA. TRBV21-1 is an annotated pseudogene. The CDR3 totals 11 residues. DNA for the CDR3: TGTGCCAGCAGCACCAGGGGGGGCTACACCTTC. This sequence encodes CASSTRGGYTF.

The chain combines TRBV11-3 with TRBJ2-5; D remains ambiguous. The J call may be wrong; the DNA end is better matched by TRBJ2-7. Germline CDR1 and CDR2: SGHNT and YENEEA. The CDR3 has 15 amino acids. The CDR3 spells CASSFRHHPSYEQYF. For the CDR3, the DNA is TGTGCCAGCAGCTTCCGACACCATCCCTCCTACGAGCAGTACTTC.

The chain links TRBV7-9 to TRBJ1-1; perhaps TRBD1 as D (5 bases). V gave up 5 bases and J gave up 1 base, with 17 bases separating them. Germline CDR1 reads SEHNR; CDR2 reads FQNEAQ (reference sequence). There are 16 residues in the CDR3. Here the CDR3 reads CASSPTLQGTNTEAFF. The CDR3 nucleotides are TGTGCCAGCAGCCCGACTCTGCAGGGCACGAACACTGAAGCTTTCTTT.

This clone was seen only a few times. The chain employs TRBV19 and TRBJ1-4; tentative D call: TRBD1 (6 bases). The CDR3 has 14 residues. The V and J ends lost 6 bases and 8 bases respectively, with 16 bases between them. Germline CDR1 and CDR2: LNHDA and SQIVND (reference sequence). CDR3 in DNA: TGTGCCAGTAGCAATCCACAGGGACGCGAAAAACTGTTTTTT. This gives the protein CASSNPQGREKLFF.

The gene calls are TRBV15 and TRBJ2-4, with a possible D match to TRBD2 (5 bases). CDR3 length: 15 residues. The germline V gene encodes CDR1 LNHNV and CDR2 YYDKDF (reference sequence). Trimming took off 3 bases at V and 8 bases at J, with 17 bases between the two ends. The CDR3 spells CATSRATGFEDIQYF. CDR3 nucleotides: TGTGCCACCAGCAGGGCCACGGGATTCGAGGACATTCAGTACTTC.